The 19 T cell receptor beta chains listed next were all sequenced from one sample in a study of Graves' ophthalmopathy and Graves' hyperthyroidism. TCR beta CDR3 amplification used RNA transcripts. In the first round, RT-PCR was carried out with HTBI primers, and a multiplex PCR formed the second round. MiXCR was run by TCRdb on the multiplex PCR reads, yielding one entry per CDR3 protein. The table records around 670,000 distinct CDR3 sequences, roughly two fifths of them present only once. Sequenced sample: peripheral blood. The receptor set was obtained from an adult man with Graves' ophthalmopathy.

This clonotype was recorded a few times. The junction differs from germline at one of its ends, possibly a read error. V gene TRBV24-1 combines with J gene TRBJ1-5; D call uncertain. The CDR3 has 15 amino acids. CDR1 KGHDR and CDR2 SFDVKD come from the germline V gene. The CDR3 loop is CASSEALRVGQPQHF. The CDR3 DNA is TGTGCCAGCAGTGAAGCGCTAAGGGTGGGACAGCCCCAGCATTTT.

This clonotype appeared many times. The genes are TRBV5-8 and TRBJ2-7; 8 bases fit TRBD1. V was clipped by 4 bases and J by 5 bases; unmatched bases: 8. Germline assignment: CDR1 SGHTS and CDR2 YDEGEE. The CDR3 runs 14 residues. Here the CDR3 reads CASSPRQGINEQYF. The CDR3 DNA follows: TGTGCCAGCAGCCCTCGACAGGGGATCAACGAGCAGTACTTC.

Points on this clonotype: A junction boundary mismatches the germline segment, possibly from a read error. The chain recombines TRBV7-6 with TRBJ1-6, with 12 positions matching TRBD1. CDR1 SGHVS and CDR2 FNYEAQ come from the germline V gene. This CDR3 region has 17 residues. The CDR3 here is CASSQGQGASLGSPLHF. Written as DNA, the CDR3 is TGCGCCAGCAGCCAGGGACAGGGGGCGTCCTTGGGATCACCCCTCCACTTT.

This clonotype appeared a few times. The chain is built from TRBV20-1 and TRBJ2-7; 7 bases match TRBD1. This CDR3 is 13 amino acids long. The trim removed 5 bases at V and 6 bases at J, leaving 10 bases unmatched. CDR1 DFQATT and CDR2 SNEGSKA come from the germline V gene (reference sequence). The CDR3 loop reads CSAGSDRVGEQYF. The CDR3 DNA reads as TGCAGTGCTGGCTCAGACAGGGTCGGCGAGCAGTACTTC.

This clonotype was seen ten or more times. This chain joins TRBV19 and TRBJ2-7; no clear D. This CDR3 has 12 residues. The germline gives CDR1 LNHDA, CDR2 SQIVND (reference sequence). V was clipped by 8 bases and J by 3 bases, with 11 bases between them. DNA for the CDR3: TGTGCCAGTTCGCAGGAGAGCTACGAGCAGTACTTC. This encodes CASSQESYEQYF.

CDR3 sequence reads: CAISGAGQGVETQYF. For the CDR3, the DNA is TGTGCCATCAGTGGAGCGGGACAGGGAGTGGAGACCCAGTACTTC. The V gene is TRBV10-3, the J gene TRBJ2-5, with 9 positions matching TRBD1. V shed 4 bases, J shed 5 bases, and the junction held 8 bases outside the gene matches. The germline V gene has CDR1 ENHRY and CDR2 SYGVKD. The CDR3 is 15 residues long.

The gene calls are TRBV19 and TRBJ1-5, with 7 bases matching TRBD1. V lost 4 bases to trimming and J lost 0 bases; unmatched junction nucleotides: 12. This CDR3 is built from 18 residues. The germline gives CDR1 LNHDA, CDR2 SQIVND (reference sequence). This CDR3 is CASSTSGGSLYSNQPQHF. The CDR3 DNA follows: TGTGCCAGTAGTACGTCAGGGGGAAGTCTATATAGCAATCAGCCCCAGCATTTT. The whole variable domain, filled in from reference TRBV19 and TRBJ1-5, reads DGGITQSPKYLFRKEGQNVTLSCEQNLNHDAMYWYRQDPGQGLRLIYYSQIVNDFQKGDIAEGYSVSREKKESFPLTVTSAQKNPTAFYLCASSTSGGSLYSNQPQHFGDGTRLSIL.

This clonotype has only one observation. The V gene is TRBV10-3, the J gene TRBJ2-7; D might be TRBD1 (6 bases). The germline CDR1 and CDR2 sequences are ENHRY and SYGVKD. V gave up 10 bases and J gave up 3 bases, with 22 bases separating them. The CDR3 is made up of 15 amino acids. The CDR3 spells CASDYGGKGGYEQYF. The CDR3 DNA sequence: TGTGCCAGCGACTACGGAGGTAAAGGGGGCTACGAGCAGTACTTC.

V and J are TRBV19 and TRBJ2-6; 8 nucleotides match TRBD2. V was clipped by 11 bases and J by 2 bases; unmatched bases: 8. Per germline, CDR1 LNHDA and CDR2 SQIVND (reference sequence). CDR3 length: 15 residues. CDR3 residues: CAWSRGGAGANVLTF. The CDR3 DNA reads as TGTGCCTGGAGTCGGGGGGGCGCTGGGGCCAACGTCCTGACTTTC.

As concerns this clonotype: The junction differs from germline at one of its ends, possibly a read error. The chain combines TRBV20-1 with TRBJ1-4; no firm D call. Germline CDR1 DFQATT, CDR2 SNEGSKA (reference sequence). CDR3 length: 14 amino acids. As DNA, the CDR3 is TGCAGTGCTACACCCGCCGGGATCAATGAAGAACTGTTTTTT. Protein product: CSATPAGINEELFF.

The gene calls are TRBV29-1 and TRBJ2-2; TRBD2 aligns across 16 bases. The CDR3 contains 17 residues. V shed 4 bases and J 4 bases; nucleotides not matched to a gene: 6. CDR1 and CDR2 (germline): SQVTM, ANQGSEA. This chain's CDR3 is CSVAGLAGGLGTGELFF. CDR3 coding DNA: TGCAGCGTTGCGGGACTAGCGGGGGGGCTGGGCACCGGGGAGCTGTTTTTT.

The CDR3, as DNA: TGCAGTGCTAGCGGGAGGGGGGACACTGAAGCTTTCTTT. Translating it yields CSASGRGDTEAFF. This rearrangement joins TRBV20-1 to TRBJ1-1, with D perhaps matching TRBD1 (6 bases). Trimming pared 3 bases from V and 3 bases from J, leaving 11 bases between. CDR1 is DFQATT, CDR2 SNEGSKA, per germline (reference sequence). This CDR3 is built from 13 residues.

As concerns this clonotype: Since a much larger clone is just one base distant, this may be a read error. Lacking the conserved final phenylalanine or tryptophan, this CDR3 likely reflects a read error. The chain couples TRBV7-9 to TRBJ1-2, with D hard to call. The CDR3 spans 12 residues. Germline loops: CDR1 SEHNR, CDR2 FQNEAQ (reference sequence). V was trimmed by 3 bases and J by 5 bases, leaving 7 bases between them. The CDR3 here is CASSFREYGYTI. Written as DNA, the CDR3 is TGTGCCAGCAGCTTTAGGGAATATGGCTACACCATC.

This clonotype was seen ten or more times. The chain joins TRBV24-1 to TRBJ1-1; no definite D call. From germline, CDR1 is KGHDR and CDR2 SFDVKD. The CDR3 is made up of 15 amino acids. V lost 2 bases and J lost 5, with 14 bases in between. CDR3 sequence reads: CATSDSPEEETEAFF. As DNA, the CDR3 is TGTGCCACCAGTGATTCGCCGGAGGAAGAGACTGAAGCTTTCTTT.

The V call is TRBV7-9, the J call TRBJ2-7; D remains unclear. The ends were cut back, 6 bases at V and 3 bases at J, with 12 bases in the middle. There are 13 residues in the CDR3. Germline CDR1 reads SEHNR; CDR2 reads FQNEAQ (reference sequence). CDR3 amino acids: CASSEATHYEQYF. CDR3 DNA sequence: TGTGCCAGCAGTGAAGCGACCCACTACGAGCAGTACTTC.

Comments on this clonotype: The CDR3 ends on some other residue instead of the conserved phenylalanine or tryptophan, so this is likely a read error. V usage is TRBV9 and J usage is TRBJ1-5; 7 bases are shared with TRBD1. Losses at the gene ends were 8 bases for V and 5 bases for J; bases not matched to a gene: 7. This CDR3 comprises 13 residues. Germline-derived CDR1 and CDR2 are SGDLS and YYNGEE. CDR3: CARIDRVDQPQHC. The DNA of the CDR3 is TGTGCCAGGATAGACAGGGTGGATCAGCCCCAGCATTGT.

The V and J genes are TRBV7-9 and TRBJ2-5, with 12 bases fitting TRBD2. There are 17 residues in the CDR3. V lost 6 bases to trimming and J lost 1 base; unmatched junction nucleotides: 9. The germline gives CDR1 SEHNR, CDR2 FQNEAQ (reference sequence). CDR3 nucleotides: TGTGCCAGCAGTCCTCGACGACTAGCGGGGGCCCAAGAGACCCAGTACTTC. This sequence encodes CASSPRRLAGAQETQYF.

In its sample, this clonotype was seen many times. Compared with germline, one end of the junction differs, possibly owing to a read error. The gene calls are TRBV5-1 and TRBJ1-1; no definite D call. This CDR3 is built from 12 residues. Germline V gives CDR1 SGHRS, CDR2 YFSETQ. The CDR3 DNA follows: TGTGCCAGCAGACTCATGAACACTGAAGCTTTCTTT. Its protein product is CASRLMNTEAFF.

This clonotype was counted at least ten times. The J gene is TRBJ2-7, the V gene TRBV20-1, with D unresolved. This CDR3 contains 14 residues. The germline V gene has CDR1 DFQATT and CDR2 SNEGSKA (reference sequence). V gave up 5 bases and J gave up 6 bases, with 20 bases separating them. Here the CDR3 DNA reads TGCAGTGCTCGATCGGTAGGCCAGACGGTCGAGCAGTACTTC. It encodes CSARSVGQTVEQYF.